Listed below are T cell receptor beta chains from one sample, sequenced in a study of blood T cell repertoires in COVID-19. The data were produced by immunoSEQ multiplex PCR, yet TCRdb's version contains in-frame clones alone and is incomplete. The table shows a few hundred thousand clones, with 80% to 95% occurring only once. Sequencing was carried out using PBMCs or T cells enriched from blood (not recorded which). The receptors derive from a man between 18 and 29 years old who had recovered from COVID-19. CDR3s include the opening cysteine and the closing phenylalanine or tryptophan. Each record gives: D gene, J gene, CDR3 length, V gene, clone size, CDR3 protein, CDR3 DNA. A D gene is named only where the DNA matches it firmly. Some rows mark clone size as missing; the rest say once, few, many or name a class of expanded clone.

d_gene: -; j_gene: TRBJ2-6; len: 15; v_gene: TRBV28; abundance: -; CDR3aa: CASSPRDSGANVLTF; CDR3nt: TGTGCCAGCAGTCCTCGGGACTCTGGGGCCAACGTCCTGACTTTC
d_gene: -; j_gene: TRBJ1-3; len: 13; v_gene: TRBV5-1; abundance: -; CDR3aa: CASSLGQGNTIYF; CDR3nt: TGCGCCAGCAGCTTAGGACAGGGAAACACCATATATTTT
d_gene: TRBD1; j_gene: TRBJ1-2; len: 13; v_gene: TRBV7-3; abundance: -; CDR3aa: CASSLQGAYGYTF; CDR3nt: TGTGCCAGCAGCTTACAGGGGGCCTATGGCTACACCTTC
d_gene: TRBD1; j_gene: TRBJ2-7; len: 14; v_gene: TRBV7-9; abundance: -; CDR3aa: CASSSGTGPYEQYF; CDR3nt: TGTGCCAGCAGCTCCGGGACAGGGCCCTACGAGCAGTACTTC
d_gene: TRBD1; j_gene: TRBJ1-1; len: 12; v_gene: TRBV3-1/TRBV3-2; abundance: -; CDR3aa: CASSHGQVEAFF; CDR3nt: TGTGCCAGCAGCCACGGACAGGTCGAAGCTTTCTTT
d_gene: TRBD2; j_gene: TRBJ2-5; len: 16; v_gene: TRBV5-5; abundance: -; CDR3aa: CASSLRPPGGTETQYF; CDR3nt: TGTGCCAGCAGCTTGCGGCCCCCGGGGGGTACGGAGACCCAGTACTTC
d_gene: -; j_gene: TRBJ1-5; len: 15; v_gene: TRBV18; abundance: once; CDR3aa: CASSLLPRANQPQHF; CDR3nt: TGTGCCAGCTCACTACTCCCAAGAGCCAATCAGCCCCAGCATTTT
d_gene: TRBD1; j_gene: TRBJ1-4; len: 15; v_gene: TRBV28; abundance: -; CDR3aa: CASSLYTGGGEKLFF; CDR3nt: TGTGCCAGCAGTTTATACACAGGGGGTGGTGAAAAACTGTTTTTT
d_gene: -; j_gene: TRBJ1-1; len: 14; v_gene: TRBV5-1; abundance: -; CDR3aa: CASSLESRNTEAFF; CDR3nt: TGCGCCAGCAGCTTGGAATCTCGGAACACTGAAGCTTTCTTT
d_gene: TRBD1; j_gene: TRBJ1-2; len: 16; v_gene: TRBV11-3; abundance: -; CDR3aa: CASSLEPAGGNYGYTF; CDR3nt: TGTGCCAGCAGCTTAGAGCCGGCAGGGGGTAACTATGGCTACACCTTC
d_gene: -; j_gene: TRBJ2-1; len: 17; v_gene: TRBV9; abundance: once; CDR3aa: CASSVAGTNRVYNEQFF; CDR3nt: TGTGCCAGCAGCGTAGCAGGTACGAACAGGGTCTACAATGAGCAGTTCTTC
d_gene: -; j_gene: TRBJ1-5; len: 20; v_gene: TRBV21-1; abundance: -; CDR3aa: CASSKTGSPTGVQWDQPQHF; CDR3nt: TGTGCCAGCAGCAAAACTGGGAGTCCGACAGGGGTTCAGTGGGATCAGCCCCAGCATTTT
d_gene: TRBD2; j_gene: TRBJ2-3; len: 14; v_gene: TRBV7-2; abundance: -; CDR3aa: CASSLLAGVDTQYF; CDR3nt: TGTGCCAGCAGCTTGCTAGCGGGGGTGGATACGCAGTATTTT
d_gene: TRBD2; j_gene: TRBJ2-3; len: 17; v_gene: TRBV19; abundance: -; CDR3aa: CASSTSGLAGLEDTQYF; CDR3nt: TGTGCCAGTTCTACCAGTGGACTAGCGGGGCTTGAAGATACGCAGTATTTT
d_gene: TRBD1; j_gene: TRBJ1-6; len: 18; v_gene: TRBV4-1; abundance: -; CDR3aa: CASSQEPYPGGSNSPLHF; CDR3nt: TGCGCCAGCAGCCAAGAACCCTACCCAGGGGGCAGTAATTCACCCCTCCACTTT
d_gene: -; j_gene: TRBJ2-4; len: 19; v_gene: TRBV5-1; abundance: once; CDR3aa: CASSTVGETAQLAKNIQYF; CDR3nt: TGCGCCAGCAGCACCGTTGGAGAGACAGCCCAACTAGCCAAAAACATTCAGTACTTC
d_gene: -; j_gene: TRBJ1-1; len: 14; v_gene: TRBV7-8; abundance: -; CDR3aa: CASSLEMGNTEAFF; CDR3nt: TGTGCCAGCAGCCTGGAGATGGGGAACACTGAAGCTTTCTTT
d_gene: TRBD2; j_gene: TRBJ2-3; len: 17; v_gene: TRBV24-1; abundance: -; CDR3aa: CATSDFASGSRADTQYF; CDR3nt: TGTGCCACCAGTGATTTTGCTAGCGGGAGTCGCGCAGATACGCAGTATTTT
d_gene: -; j_gene: TRBJ1-4; len: 15; v_gene: TRBV28; abundance: -; CDR3aa: CASSFPRPSNEKLFF; CDR3nt: TGTGCCAGCAGTTTCCCGAGGCCGAGTAATGAAAAACTGTTTTTT
d_gene: -; j_gene: TRBJ1-2; len: 12; v_gene: TRBV16; abundance: -; CDR3aa: CASSQTGYGYTF; CDR3nt: TGTGCCAGCAGCCAGACAGGCTATGGCTACACCTTC
d_gene: TRBD2; j_gene: TRBJ2-3; len: 15; v_gene: TRBV28; abundance: -; CDR3aa: CASYSGSRSTDTQYF; CDR3nt: TGTGCCAGCTATAGCGGGAGTAGGAGCACAGATACGCAGTATTTT
d_gene: -; j_gene: TRBJ1-6; len: 13; v_gene: TRBV7-3; abundance: -; CDR3aa: CASSTGQNSPLHF; CDR3nt: TGTGCCAGCAGCACAGGGCAAAATTCACCCCTCCACTTT
d_gene: -; j_gene: TRBJ1-1; len: 13; v_gene: TRBV7-9; abundance: -; CDR3aa: CASSTAGNTEAFF; CDR3nt: TGTGCCAGCAGCACGGCGGGGAACACTGAAGCTTTCTTT
d_gene: TRBD1; j_gene: TRBJ1-5; len: 14; v_gene: TRBV19; abundance: -; CDR3aa: CASSRTGKGQPQHF; CDR3nt: TGTGCCAGTAGTAGGACAGGGAAGGGTCAGCCCCAGCATTTT
d_gene: -; j_gene: TRBJ1-4; len: 14; v_gene: TRBV11-2; abundance: -; CDR3aa: CASSLAGINEKLFF; CDR3nt: TGTGCCAGCAGCTTAGCAGGGATAAATGAAAAACTGTTTTTT
d_gene: -; j_gene: TRBJ2-2; len: 14; v_gene: TRBV9; abundance: -; CDR3aa: CASSVGGGIGELFF; CDR3nt: TGTGCCAGCAGCGTAGGAGGCGGGATCGGGGAGCTGTTTTTT
d_gene: -; j_gene: TRBJ2-3; len: 14; v_gene: TRBV18; abundance: -; CDR3aa: CASSAATQTDTQYF; CDR3nt: TGTGCCAGCTCAGCGGCTACACAAACAGATACGCAGTATTTT
d_gene: -; j_gene: TRBJ1-6; len: 14; v_gene: TRBV11-2; abundance: -; CDR3aa: CASSPRPGNSPLHF; CDR3nt: TGTGCCAGCAGCCCGAGGCCAGGGAATTCACCCCTCCACTTT
d_gene: -; j_gene: TRBJ2-2; len: 13; v_gene: TRBV9; abundance: -; CDR3aa: CASSSGASGELFF; CDR3nt: TGTGCCAGCAGCTCTGGGGCCTCCGGGGAGCTGTTTTTT
d_gene: TRBD1; j_gene: TRBJ1-4; len: 12; v_gene: TRBV29-1; abundance: -; CDR3aa: CSADRGREKLFF; CDR3nt: TGCAGCGCGGACAGGGGTCGGGAAAAACTGTTTTTT
d_gene: TRBD1; j_gene: TRBJ1-2; len: 16; v_gene: TRBV18; abundance: -; CDR3aa: CASSPLTGTANYGYTF; CDR3nt: TGTGCCAGCTCACCGCTCACCGGGACAGCTAACTATGGCTACACCTTC
d_gene: TRBD1; j_gene: TRBJ1-6; len: 14; v_gene: TRBV27; abundance: -; CDR3aa: CASSPGQEGSPLHF; CDR3nt: TGTGCCAGCAGCCCCGGACAGGAGGGATCACCCCTCCACTTT
d_gene: TRBD2; j_gene: TRBJ2-1; len: 15; v_gene: TRBV5-8; abundance: -; CDR3aa: CASRVVGGTYNEQFF; CDR3nt: TGTGCCAGCAGAGTGGTGGGAGGGACCTACAATGAGCAGTTCTTC
d_gene: TRBD1; j_gene: TRBJ1-1; len: 14; v_gene: TRBV7-9; abundance: -; CDR3aa: CASSFGTGFPEAFF; CDR3nt: TGTGCCAGCAGCTTTGGGACAGGGTTTCCTGAAGCTTTCTTT
d_gene: -; j_gene: TRBJ1-1; len: 13; v_gene: TRBV28; abundance: -; CDR3aa: CASFTEGRTEAFF; CDR3nt: TGTGCCAGCTTCACGGAGGGCAGGACTGAAGCTTTCTTT
d_gene: TRBD1; j_gene: TRBJ1-2; len: 15; v_gene: TRBV4-2; abundance: -; CDR3aa: CASSQTGQGDYGYTF; CDR3nt: TGTGCCAGCAGCCAAACTGGACAGGGAGACTATGGCTACACCTTC
d_gene: -; j_gene: TRBJ1-1; len: 15; v_gene: TRBV11-3; abundance: once; CDR3aa: CASSWRGGSNTEAFF; CDR3nt: TGTGCCAGCAGCTGGAGGGGAGGGAGCAACACTGAAGCTTTCTTT
d_gene: -; j_gene: TRBJ2-1; len: 15; v_gene: TRBV12-5; abundance: -; CDR3aa: CASGPENAGYNEQFF; CDR3nt: TGTGCTAGTGGTCCCGAAAACGCGGGGTACAATGAGCAGTTCTTC
d_gene: -; j_gene: TRBJ2-1; len: 15; v_gene: TRBV5-1; abundance: -; CDR3aa: CASSLGGLTYNEQFF; CDR3nt: TGCGCCAGCAGCTTGGGGGGACTTACCTACAATGAGCAGTTCTTC
d_gene: TRBD1; j_gene: TRBJ1-1; len: 15; v_gene: TRBV6-5; abundance: -; CDR3aa: CASSYGTESNTEAFF; CDR3nt: TGTGCCAGCAGTTACGGGACAGAGTCGAACACTGAAGCTTTCTTT
d_gene: TRBD2; j_gene: TRBJ2-7; len: 15; v_gene: TRBV7-3; abundance: few; CDR3aa: CASSLAGGGVYEQYF; CDR3nt: TGTGCCAGCAGCCTAGCGGGAGGAGGGGTCTACGAGCAGTACTTC
d_gene: -; j_gene: TRBJ1-6; len: 15; v_gene: TRBV25-1; abundance: -; CDR3aa: CASSGPSRDYSPLHF; CDR3nt: TGTGCCAGCAGTGGGCCCTCACGGGACTATTCACCCCTCCACTTT
d_gene: -; j_gene: TRBJ2-1; len: 14; v_gene: TRBV5-1; abundance: few; CDR3aa: CASSLGGPETEQFF; CDR3nt: TGCGCCAGCAGCTTGGGGGGCCCGGAAACTGAGCAGTTCTTC
d_gene: TRBD1; j_gene: TRBJ1-1; len: 16; v_gene: TRBV28; abundance: -; CDR3aa: CASSPRGQGEDTEAFF; CDR3nt: TGTGCCAGCAGTCCGCGCGGACAGGGTGAGGACACTGAAGCTTTCTTT
d_gene: -; j_gene: TRBJ1-1; len: 14; v_gene: TRBV7-9; abundance: -; CDR3aa: CASSRREMNTEAFF; CDR3nt: TGTGCCAGCAGTAGGAGGGAAATGAACACTGAAGCTTTCTTT
d_gene: TRBD1; j_gene: TRBJ1-2; len: 14; v_gene: TRBV5-1; abundance: -; CDR3aa: CASSLAGTGNGYTF; CDR3nt: TGCGCCAGCAGCTTGGCCGGGACAGGGAATGGCTACACCTTC
d_gene: TRBD1; j_gene: TRBJ2-5; len: 19; v_gene: TRBV5-1; abundance: -; CDR3aa: CASSSIPLTGTGGLETQYF; CDR3nt: TGCGCCAGCAGCTCGATCCCGCTTACCGGGACAGGGGGACTTGAGACCCAGTACTTC
d_gene: TRBD1; j_gene: TRBJ2-7; len: 15; v_gene: TRBV11-2; abundance: once; CDR3aa: CASSLTGTGAYEQYF; CDR3nt: TGTGCCAGCAGCTTGACCGGGACAGGGGCCTACGAGCAGTACTTC
d_gene: TRBD2; j_gene: TRBJ2-1; len: 17; v_gene: TRBV7-3; abundance: -; CDR3aa: CASSPGAGGPRLNEQFF; CDR3nt: TGTGCCAGCAGCCCAGGGGCGGGAGGGCCTAGGTTGAATGAGCAGTTCTTC
d_gene: -; j_gene: TRBJ1-2; len: 14; v_gene: TRBV5-4; abundance: -; CDR3aa: CASSLEGTSRGYTF; CDR3nt: TGTGCCAGCAGCTTGGAAGGGACTAGTCGGGGCTACACCTTC
d_gene: TRBD2; j_gene: TRBJ2-2; len: 15; v_gene: TRBV11-3; abundance: -; CDR3aa: CASSPGGPNTGELFF; CDR3nt: TGTGCCAGCAGCCCGGGGGGTCCCAACACCGGGGAGCTGTTTTTT
d_gene: -; j_gene: TRBJ1-5; len: 12; v_gene: TRBV2; abundance: -; CDR3aa: CASSAGGQPQHF; CDR3nt: TGTGCCAGCAGCGCTGGGGGCCAGCCCCAGCATTTT
d_gene: -; j_gene: TRBJ2-7; len: 15; v_gene: TRBV27; abundance: -; CDR3aa: CASSLSGTLIYEQYF; CDR3nt: TGTGCCAGCAGTTTATCGGGGACTCTGATCTACGAGCAGTACTTC
d_gene: TRBD1; j_gene: TRBJ2-5; len: 14; v_gene: TRBV18; abundance: -; CDR3aa: CASSPLTGSETQYF; CDR3nt: TGTGCCAGCTCACCATTGACAGGGTCGGAGACCCAGTACTTC